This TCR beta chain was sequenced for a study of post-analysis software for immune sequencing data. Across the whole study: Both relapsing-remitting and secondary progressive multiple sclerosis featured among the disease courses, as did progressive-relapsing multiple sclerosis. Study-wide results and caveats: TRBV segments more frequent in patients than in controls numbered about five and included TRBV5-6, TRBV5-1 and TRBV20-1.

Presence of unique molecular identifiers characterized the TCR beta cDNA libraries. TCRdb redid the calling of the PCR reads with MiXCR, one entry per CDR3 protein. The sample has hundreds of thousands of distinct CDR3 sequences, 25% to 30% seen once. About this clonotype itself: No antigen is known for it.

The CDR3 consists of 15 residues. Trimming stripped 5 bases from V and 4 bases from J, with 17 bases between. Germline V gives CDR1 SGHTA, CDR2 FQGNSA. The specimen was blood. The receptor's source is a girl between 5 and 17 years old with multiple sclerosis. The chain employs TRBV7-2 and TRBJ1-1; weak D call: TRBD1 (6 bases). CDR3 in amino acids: CASSAKWGGGTEAFF. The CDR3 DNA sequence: TGTGCCAGCAGCGCGAAGTGGGGGGGCGGCACTGAAGCTTTCTTT.